Each of the 17 T cell receptor beta chains below was sequenced from the same sample in a study of blood T cell repertoires in COVID-19. Using immunoSEQ multiplex PCR, the repertoire was profiled, and TCRdb retains in-frame clones only, with some absent. The table has 65,000 to 70,000 clones, 60% to 85% seen once; the top ten hold 20% to 25%. The sequencing sample was made of peripheral blood. Receptors originate from a human donor in a cohort sampled during active COVID-19.

This clone appeared a few times. The V and J genes are TRBV10-3 and TRBJ1-6; D might be TRBD1 (6 bases). The CDR3 contains 15 residues. CDR1 and CDR2 from the germline V gene are ENHRY and SYGVKD. Trimming removed 0 bases at V and 6 bases at J, with 9 bases between. Here the CDR3 reads CAISESLGANSPLHF. The CDR3 bases are TGTGCCATCAGTGAGTCGCTGGGGGCTAATTCACCCCTCCACTTT.

V is TRBV30 and J is TRBJ1-5; 11 nucleotides align to TRBD1. V was pared by 3 bases and J by 15 bases, with 10 bases of the junction left unmatched. Germline CDR1 and CDR2: GTSNPN and SVGIG (reference sequence). The CDR3 runs 13 residues. CDR3 region: CAWSPGGTGGVHF. Written as DNA, the CDR3 is TGTGCCTGGAGCCCGGGGGGGACAGGGGGTGTGCATTTT.

This chain uses TRBV18 with TRBJ1-2; D gene unclear. CDR3 size: 15 residues. Germline CDR1 and CDR2: KGHSH and LQKENI. Trimming pared 3 bases from V and 0 bases from J, leaving 11 bases between. CDR3 in DNA: TGTGCCAGCTCACCTGGAGTAGGAGCTAACTATGGCTACACCTTC. Its protein is CASSPGVGANYGYTF.

The V call is TRBV25-1, the J call TRBJ2-6, with D maybe TRBD1 (7 bases). Trimming cost V 4 bases and J 0 bases, with 10 bases left between them. In germline, CDR1 is MGHDK, CDR2 SYGVNS. This CDR3 is built from 16 residues. The DNA of the CDR3 is TGTGCCAGCAGTGCAGGGGGACTCTCTGGGGCCAACGTCCTGACTTTC. This sequence encodes CASSAGGLSGANVLTF.

There are a few counts of this clone. V is TRBV12-3 or TRBV12-4 and J is TRBJ2-1; D is ambiguous. V gave up 6 bases and J gave up 5 bases, with 11 bases separating them. This CDR3 comprises 13 residues. The CDR3 loop reads CASSSIYDNEQFF. As DNA, the CDR3 is TGTGCCAGCAGCTCTATCTATGACAATGAGCAGTTCTTC.

The chain recombines TRBV29-1 with TRBJ1-1, with TRBD1 matching over 8 bases. Trimming removed 7 bases from V and 3 bases from J; junction bases left unmatched: 7. The CDR3 runs 13 residues. Germline loops: CDR1 SQVTM, CDR2 ANQGSEA. The CDR3 spells CSATGTGYTEAFF. The CDR3, as DNA: TGCAGCGCAACCGGGACAGGCTACACTGAAGCTTTCTTT. The full variable domain, in which reference TRBV29-1 and TRBJ1-1 provide the parts outside the CDR3, is SAVISQKPSRDICQRGTSLTIQCQVDSQVTMMFWYRQQPGQSLTLIATANQGSEATYESGFVIDKFPISRPNLTFSTLTVSNMSPEDSSIYLCSATGTGYTEAFFGQGTRLTVV.

This clone was detected only a few times. V usage is TRBV7-2 and J usage is TRBJ2-1, with TRBD2 matching over 12 bases. Losses at the gene ends were 0 bases for V and 7 bases for J; bases not matched to a gene: 4. The CDR3 is 16 amino acids. Germline V gene sequence: CDR1 SGHTA, CDR2 FQGNSA. CDR3 nucleotide sequence: TGTGCCAGCAGCTTAGCCAGTGGACTAGCGGGGAATGAGCAGTTCTTC. Encoded protein: CASSLASGLAGNEQFF.

The V and J genes are TRBV7-9 and TRBJ2-7, with TRBD1 identical over 9 bases. There are 15 residues in the CDR3. Looked up from germline, CDR1 is SEHNR and CDR2 is FQNEAQ (reference sequence). V lost 1 base and J lost 4; bases outside the gene matches: 5. The DNA for the CDR3 is TGTGCCAGCAGCTTAGAAGGGACAGGGTTGTACGAGCAGTACTTC. Amino acid sequence: CASSLEGTGLYEQYF.

The chain links TRBV10-3 to TRBJ2-7; 8 bases line up with TRBD1. In germline, CDR1 is ENHRY, CDR2 SYGVKD. The CDR3 runs to 14 residues. V lost 4 bases and J lost 1; bases outside the gene matches: 3. Here the CDR3 reads CAISGTGWSYEQYF. CDR3 DNA sequence: TGTGCCATCAGTGGGACAGGGTGGTCCTACGAGCAGTACTTC.

The chain uses TRBV2 and TRBJ2-5; 8 nucleotides match TRBD2. The CDR3 extends over 14 amino acids. The germline CDR1 and CDR2 sequences are SNHLY and FYNNEI. Trimming removed 4 bases from V and 5 bases from J; junction bases left unmatched: 6. CDR3 coding DNA: TGTGCCAGCAGTGTTAACCGGGGGGGCGAGACCCAGTACTTC. Translating gives CASSVNRGGETQYF.

The gene calls are TRBV6-2 or TRBV6-3 and TRBJ2-1; perhaps TRBD1 as D (5 bases). The germline V gene has CDR1 MNHEY and CDR2 SVGEGT. Trimming stripped 6 bases from V and 4 bases from J, with 25 bases between. This CDR3 region has 18 residues. CDR3 nucleotide sequence: TGTGCCAGCAGCCCCCTCATCGCCTTAGGAAGGACATACAATGAGCAGTTCTTC. This sequence encodes CASSPLIALGRTYNEQFF.

V gene TRBV7-2 combines with J gene TRBJ2-7, with TRBD1 matching over 7 bases. The CDR3 has 13 residues. Germline loops: CDR1 SGHTA, CDR2 FQGNSA. Germline trimming cut 4 bases from V and 7 bases from J; bases unmatched to any gene: 7. CDR3 protein: CASSWRTGEEQYF. As DNA, the CDR3 is TGTGCCAGCAGCTGGAGGACAGGCGAGGAGCAGTACTTC.

This chain uses TRBV6-1 with TRBJ2-3; tentatively, D is TRBD2 (6 bases). Per germline, CDR1 MNHNS and CDR2 SASEGT. CDR3 length: 17 amino acids. V shed 3 bases and J shed 2 bases, with 18 bases lying between them. The CDR3 sequence: CASSEGGFLGATDTQYF. Here the CDR3 DNA reads TGTGCCAGCAGTGAGGGAGGTTTCCTCGGGGCCACAGATACGCAGTATTTT.

This chain links TRBV6-5 with TRBJ2-5; D is unclear. Between the trimmed V and J ends, which lost 7 bases and 5 bases, there was a span of 14 bases. In germline, CDR1 is MNHEY, CDR2 SVGAGI. The CDR3 consists of 13 residues. The CDR3 region is CASTPPGGETQYF. CDR3 bases: TGTGCCAGCACTCCGCCTGGCGGCGAGACCCAGTACTTC.

The chain combines TRBV5-1 with TRBJ2-3; TRBD2 might be the D (6 bases). The V end was cut by 0 bases, the J end by 4 bases, with 12 bases between. The germline V gene has CDR1 SGHRS and CDR2 YFSETQ. The CDR3 contains 15 residues. The CDR3 DNA follows: TGCGCCAGCAGCTTGGAGGAGGGGCGGGCAGATACGCAGTATTTT. Translation gives CASSLEEGRADTQYF.

This chain joins TRBV18 and TRBJ2-3, with 10 positions matching TRBD2. The CDR3 contains 17 residues. CDR1 and CDR2 from the germline V gene are KGHSH and LQKENI. V lost 6 bases to trimming and J lost 4 bases; unmatched junction nucleotides: 13. In nucleotides, the CDR3 is TGTGCCAGCTCCCTCACCGCCGGGACTAGCGAAGCAGATACGCAGTATTTT. Protein sequence: CASSLTAGTSEADTQYF.

This clone was seen many times. The chain couples TRBV5-6 to TRBJ2-3; TRBD2 matches 10 bases. Germline V gene sequence: CDR1 SGHDT, CDR2 YYEEEE. The CDR3 is made up of 16 amino acids. V lost 1 base, J lost 6 bases, and 8 bases stayed unmatched. The CDR3 nucleotides are TGTGCCAGCAGCTTGAGGGCTAGCGGGGGATGGGATACGCAGTATTTT. This translates into CASSLRASGGWDTQYF.